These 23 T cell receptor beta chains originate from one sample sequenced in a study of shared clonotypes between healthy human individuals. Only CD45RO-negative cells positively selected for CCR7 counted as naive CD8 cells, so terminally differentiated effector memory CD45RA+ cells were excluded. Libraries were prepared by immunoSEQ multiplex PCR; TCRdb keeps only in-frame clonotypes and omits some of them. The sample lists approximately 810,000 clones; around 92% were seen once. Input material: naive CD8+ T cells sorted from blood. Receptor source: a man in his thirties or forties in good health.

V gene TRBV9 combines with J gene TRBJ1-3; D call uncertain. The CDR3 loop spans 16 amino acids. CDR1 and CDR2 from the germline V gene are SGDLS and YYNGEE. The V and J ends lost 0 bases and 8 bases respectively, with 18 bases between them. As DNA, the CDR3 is TGTGCCAGCAGCGTAGCTGAGAGGCATTCGGTGGACACCATATATTTT. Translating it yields CASSVAERHSVDTIYF.

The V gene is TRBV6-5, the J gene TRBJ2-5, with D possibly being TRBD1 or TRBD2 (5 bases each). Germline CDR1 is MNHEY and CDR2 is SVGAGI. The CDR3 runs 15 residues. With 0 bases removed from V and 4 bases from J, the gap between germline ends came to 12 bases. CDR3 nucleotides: TGTGCCAGCAGTTACTCAGGGACCCCTCGAGAGACCCAGTACTTC. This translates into CASSYSGTPRETQYF.

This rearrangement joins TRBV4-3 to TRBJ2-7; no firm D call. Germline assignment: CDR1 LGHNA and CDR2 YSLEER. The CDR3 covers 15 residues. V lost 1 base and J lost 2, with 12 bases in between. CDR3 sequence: CASSQGASETYEQYF. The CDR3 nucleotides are TGCGCCAGCAGCCAAGGGGCTAGTGAAACCTACGAGCAGTACTTC.

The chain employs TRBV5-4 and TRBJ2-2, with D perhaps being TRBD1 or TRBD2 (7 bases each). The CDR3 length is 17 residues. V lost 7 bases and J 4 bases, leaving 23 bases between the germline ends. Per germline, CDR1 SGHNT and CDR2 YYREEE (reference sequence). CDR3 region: CASDHWEGARVTGELFF. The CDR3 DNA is TGTGCCAGCGATCATTGGGAGGGGGCGCGGGTCACCGGGGAGCTGTTTTTT.

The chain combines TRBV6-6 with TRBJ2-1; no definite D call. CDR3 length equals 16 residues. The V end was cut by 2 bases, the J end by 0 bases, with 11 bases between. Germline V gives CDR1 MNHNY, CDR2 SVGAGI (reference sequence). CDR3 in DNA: TGTGCCAGCAGTTACACGTTTGCTAGCTCCTACAATGAGCAGTTCTTC. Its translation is CASSYTFASSYNEQFF.

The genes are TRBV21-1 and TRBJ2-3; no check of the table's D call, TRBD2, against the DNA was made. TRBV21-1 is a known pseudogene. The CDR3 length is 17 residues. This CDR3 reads CASSKPREPPSTDTQYF. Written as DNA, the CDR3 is TGTGCCAGCAGCAAACCCCGGGAGCCCCCTAGCACAGATACGCAGTATTTT.

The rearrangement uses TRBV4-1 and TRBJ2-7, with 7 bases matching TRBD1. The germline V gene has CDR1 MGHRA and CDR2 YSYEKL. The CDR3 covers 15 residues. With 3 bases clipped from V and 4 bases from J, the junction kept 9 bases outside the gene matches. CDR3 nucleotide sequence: TGCGCCAGCAGCCACCCGGGACAGAGACTATACGAGCAGTACTTC. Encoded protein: CASSHPGQRLYEQYF.

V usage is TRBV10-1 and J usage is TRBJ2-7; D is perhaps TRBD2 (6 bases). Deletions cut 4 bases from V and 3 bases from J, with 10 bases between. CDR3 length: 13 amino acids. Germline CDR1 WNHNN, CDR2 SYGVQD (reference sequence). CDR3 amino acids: CASSAGVGYEQYF. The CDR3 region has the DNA TGCGCCAGCAGTGCGGGGGTGGGCTACGAGCAGTACTTC.

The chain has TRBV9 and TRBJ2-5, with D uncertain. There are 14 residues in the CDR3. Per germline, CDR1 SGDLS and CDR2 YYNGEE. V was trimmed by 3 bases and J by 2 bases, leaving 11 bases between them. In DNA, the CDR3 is TGTGCCAGCAGCGCCTCTTCTAATCAAGAGACCCAGTACTTC. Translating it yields CASSASSNQETQYF.

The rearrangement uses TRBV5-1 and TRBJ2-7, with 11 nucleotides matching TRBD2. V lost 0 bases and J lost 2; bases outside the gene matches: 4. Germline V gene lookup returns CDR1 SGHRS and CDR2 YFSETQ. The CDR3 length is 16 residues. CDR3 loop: CASSLGLAGITYEQYF. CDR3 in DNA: TGCGCCAGCAGCTTGGGACTAGCGGGAATCACCTACGAGCAGTACTTC.

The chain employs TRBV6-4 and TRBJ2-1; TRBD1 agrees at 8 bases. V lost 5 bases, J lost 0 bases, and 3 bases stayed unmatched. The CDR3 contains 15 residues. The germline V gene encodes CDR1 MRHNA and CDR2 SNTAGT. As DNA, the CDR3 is TGTGCCAGCAGTCCGGACAGGGTCTCCTACAATGAGCAGTTCTTC. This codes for CASSPDRVSYNEQFF.

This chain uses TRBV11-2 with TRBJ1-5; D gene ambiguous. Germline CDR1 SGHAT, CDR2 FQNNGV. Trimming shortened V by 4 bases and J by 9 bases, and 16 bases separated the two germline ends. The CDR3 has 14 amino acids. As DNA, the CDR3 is TGTGCCAGCAGCTCCAAAAGCAGTTCATCGCCCCAGCATTTT. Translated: CASSSKSSSSPQHF.

CDR3 sequence: CASSSFRGLNTGELFF. CDR3 DNA: TGTGCCAGCAGCTCCTTCAGGGGGCTCAATACCGGGGAGCTGTTTTTT. The chain couples TRBV11-2 to TRBJ2-2; 8 bases map to TRBD1. CDR1 is SGHAT, CDR2 FQNNGV, per germline. V shed 4 bases, J shed 5 bases, and the junction held 9 bases outside the gene matches. This CDR3 contains 16 residues.

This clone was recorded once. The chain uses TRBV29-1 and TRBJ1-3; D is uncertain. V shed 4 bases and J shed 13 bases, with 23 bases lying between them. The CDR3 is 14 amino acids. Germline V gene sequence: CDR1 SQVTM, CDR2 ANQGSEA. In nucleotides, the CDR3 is TGCAGCGTTGTGGTGCCAGTCTGGGAGCGCCAAATATATTTT. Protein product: CSVVVPVWERQIYF.

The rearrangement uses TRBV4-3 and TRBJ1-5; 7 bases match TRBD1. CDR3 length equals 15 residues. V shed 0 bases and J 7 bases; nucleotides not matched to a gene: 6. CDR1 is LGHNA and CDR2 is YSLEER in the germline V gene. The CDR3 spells CASSQEQGSAQPQHF. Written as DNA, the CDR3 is TGCGCCAGCAGCCAAGAACAGGGGTCGGCCCAGCCCCAGCATTTT.

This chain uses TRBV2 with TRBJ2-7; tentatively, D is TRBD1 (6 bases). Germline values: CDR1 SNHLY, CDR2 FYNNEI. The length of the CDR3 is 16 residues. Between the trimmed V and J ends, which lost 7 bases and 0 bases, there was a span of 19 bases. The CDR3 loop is CASNGFSAGASYEQYF. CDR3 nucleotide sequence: TGTGCCAGCAACGGGTTTTCGGCAGGGGCCTCCTACGAGCAGTACTTC.

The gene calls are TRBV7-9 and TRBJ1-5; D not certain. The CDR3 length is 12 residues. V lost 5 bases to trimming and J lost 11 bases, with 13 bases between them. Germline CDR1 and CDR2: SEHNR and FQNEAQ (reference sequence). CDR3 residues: CASSPLVGSQHF. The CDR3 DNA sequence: TGTGCCAGCAGCCCTCTTGTGGGCTCCCAGCATTTT. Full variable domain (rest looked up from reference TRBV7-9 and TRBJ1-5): DTGVSQNPRHKITKRGQNVTFRCDPISEHNRLYWYRQTLGQGPEFLTYFQNEAQLEKSRLLSDRFSAERPKGSFSTLEIQRTEQGDSAMYLCASSPLVGSQHFGDGTRLSIL.

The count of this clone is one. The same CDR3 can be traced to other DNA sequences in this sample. CDR3: CASSSDTQYF. CDR3 DNA sequence: TGTGCCAGCAGCTCCGATACGCAGTATTTT. The V and J genes are TRBV7-8 and TRBJ2-3, with D hard to call. Germline values: CDR1 SGHVS, CDR2 FQNEAQ. The CDR3 has 10 residues. Trimming took 4 bases from V and 6 from J, leaving 2 bases between them.

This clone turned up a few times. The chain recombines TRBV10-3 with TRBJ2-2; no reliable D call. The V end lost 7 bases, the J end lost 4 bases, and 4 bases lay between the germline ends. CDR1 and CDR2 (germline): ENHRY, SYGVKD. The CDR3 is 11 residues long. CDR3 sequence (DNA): TGTGCCATCATGGGCACCGGGGAGCTGTTTTTT. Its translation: CAIMGTGELFF.

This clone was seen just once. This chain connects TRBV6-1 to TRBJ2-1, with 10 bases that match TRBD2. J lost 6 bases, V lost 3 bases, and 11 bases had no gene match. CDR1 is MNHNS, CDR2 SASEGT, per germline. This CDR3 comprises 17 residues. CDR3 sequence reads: CASSDPLAGVWGNEQFF. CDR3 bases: TGTGCCAGCAGTGACCCCCTAGCGGGAGTCTGGGGCAATGAGCAGTTCTTC.

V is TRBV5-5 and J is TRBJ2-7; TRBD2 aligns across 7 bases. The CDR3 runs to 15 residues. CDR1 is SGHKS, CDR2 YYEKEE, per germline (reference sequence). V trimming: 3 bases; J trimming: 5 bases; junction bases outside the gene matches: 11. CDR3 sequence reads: CASSSEWAGVHEQYF. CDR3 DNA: TGTGCCAGCAGCTCGGAGTGGGCGGGAGTACACGAGCAGTACTTC. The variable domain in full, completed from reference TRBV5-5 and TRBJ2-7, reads DAGVTQSPTHLIKTRGQQVTLRCSPISGHKSVSWYQQVLGQGPQFIFQYYEKEERGRGNFPDRFSARQFPNYSSELNVNALLLGDSALYLCASSSEWAGVHEQYFGPGTRLTVT.

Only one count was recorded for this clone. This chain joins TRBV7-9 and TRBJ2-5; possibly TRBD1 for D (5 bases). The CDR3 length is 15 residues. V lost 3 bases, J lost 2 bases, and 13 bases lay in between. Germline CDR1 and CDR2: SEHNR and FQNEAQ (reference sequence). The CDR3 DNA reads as TGTGCCAGCAGCTTCGTTGACAGTCAACAAGAGACCCAGTACTTC. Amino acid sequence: CASSFVDSQQETQYF.

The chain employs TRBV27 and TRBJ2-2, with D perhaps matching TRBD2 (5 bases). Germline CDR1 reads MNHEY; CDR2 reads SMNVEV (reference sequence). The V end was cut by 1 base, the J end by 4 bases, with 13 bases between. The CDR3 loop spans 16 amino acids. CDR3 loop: CASSLYGGEGTGELFF. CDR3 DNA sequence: TGTGCCAGCAGTTTATACGGCGGAGAGGGCACCGGGGAGCTGTTTTTT.